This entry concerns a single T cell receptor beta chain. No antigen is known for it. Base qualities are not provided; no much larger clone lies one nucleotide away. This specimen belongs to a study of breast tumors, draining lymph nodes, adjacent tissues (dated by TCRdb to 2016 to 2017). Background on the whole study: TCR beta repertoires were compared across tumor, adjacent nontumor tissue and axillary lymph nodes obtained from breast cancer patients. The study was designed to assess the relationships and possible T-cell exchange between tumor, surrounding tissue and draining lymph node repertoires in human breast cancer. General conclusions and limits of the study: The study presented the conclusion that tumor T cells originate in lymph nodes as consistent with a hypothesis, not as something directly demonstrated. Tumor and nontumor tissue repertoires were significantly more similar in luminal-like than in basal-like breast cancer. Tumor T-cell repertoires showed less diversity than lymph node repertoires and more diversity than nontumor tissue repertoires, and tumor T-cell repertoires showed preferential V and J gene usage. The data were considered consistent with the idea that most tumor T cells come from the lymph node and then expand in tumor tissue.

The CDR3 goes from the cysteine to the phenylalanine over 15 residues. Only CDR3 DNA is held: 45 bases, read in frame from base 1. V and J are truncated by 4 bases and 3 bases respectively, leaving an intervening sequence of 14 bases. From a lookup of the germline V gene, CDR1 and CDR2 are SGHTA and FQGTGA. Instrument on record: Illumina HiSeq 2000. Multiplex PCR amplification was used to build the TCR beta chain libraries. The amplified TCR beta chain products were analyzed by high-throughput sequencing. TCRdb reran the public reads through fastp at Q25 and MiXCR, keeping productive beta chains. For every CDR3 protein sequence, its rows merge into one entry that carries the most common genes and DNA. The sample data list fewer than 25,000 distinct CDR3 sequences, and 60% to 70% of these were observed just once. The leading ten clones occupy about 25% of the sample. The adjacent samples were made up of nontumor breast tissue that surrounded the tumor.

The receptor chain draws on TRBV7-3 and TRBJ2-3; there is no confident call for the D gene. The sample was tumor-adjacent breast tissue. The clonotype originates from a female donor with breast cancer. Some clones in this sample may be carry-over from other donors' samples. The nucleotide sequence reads TGTGCCAGCAGCTCAAAGGGATTCGTGACAGATACGCAGTATTTT. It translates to CASSSKGFVTDTQYF. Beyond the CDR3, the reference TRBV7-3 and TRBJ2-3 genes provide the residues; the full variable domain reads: GAGVSQTPSNKVTEKGKYVELRCDPISGHTALYWYRQSLGQGPEFLIYFQGTGAADDSGLPNDRFFAVRPEGSVSTLKIQRTERGDSAVYLCASSSKGFVTDTQYFGPGTRLTVL.